These 32 T cell receptor beta chains were sequenced from one sample in a study of shared clonotypes between healthy human individuals. The method was immunoSEQ multiplex PCR; TCRdb's version includes in-frame clones alone and lacks a portion of them. The table shows over a million clones, with 95% to 97% occurring only once. The sequencing input was naive CD4+ T cells sorted from blood. The subset denotes: CD45RA+ positively selected. These receptors all come from a man aged 25 to 45 in good health.

The J gene is TRBJ2-3, the V gene TRBV28; D is undetermined. The V gene's germline CDR1 is MDHEN and CDR2 SYDVKM. The CDR3 covers 12 residues. V lost 7 bases and J lost 2, with 7 bases in between. CDR3 bases: TGTGCCAGCAAGGACCTCACAGATACGCAGTATTTT. Its protein is CASKDLTDTQYF.

CDR3 residues: CASSSPGQGAYEQYF. CDR3 DNA: TGTGCCAGCAGTTCCCCGGGACAGGGGGCTTACGAGCAGTACTTC. The rearrangement links TRBV27 to TRBJ2-7, with 12 bases aligning to TRBD1. The V gene end was trimmed by 4 bases and the J gene end by 4 bases; junction bases not matched to a gene: 5. Germline values: CDR1 MNHEY, CDR2 SMNVEV (reference sequence). The CDR3 spans 15 residues.

This chain uses TRBV7-6 with TRBJ2-2; TRBD2 aligns across 7 bases. This CDR3 has 16 amino acids. Germline V CDR1 and CDR2: SGHVS, FNYEAQ. V lost 5 bases to trimming and J lost 2 bases; unmatched junction nucleotides: 8. The CDR3 DNA reads TGTGCCAGCAGCCTTGCGCCGGGAGGCAACACCGGGGAGCTGTTTTTT. As protein: CASSLAPGGNTGELFF.

The chain carries TRBV14 and TRBJ2-1; 9 bases are a match to TRBD1. Germline V lookup: CDR1 SGHDN, CDR2 FVKESK. Trimming cost V 4 bases and J 11 bases; bases outside gene matches: 6. This CDR3 has 13 residues. The CDR3 loop is CASSLQGAGKQFF. The CDR3 nucleotides are TGTGCCAGCAGCCTACAGGGGGCGGGGAAGCAGTTCTTC.

The chain links TRBV6-5 to TRBJ1-4, with 7 bases that match TRBD1. This CDR3 is 15 amino acids long. The germline gives CDR1 MNHEY, CDR2 SVGAGI. V gave up 6 bases and J gave up 5 bases; unmatched junction bases: 9. Here the CDR3 reads CASRSRDRGNEKLFF. CDR3 bases: TGTGCCAGCAGATCTCGGGACAGAGGAAATGAAAAACTGTTTTTT.

The V gene is TRBV29-1, the J gene TRBJ2-1; TRBD2 agrees at 9 bases. This CDR3 has 14 amino acids. V lost 1 base, J lost 2 bases, and 0 bases stayed unmatched. Germline CDR1 reads SQVTM; CDR2 reads ANQGSEA. The DNA of the CDR3 is TGCAGCGTTGAAGCTAGCGGGGCCTACAATGAGCAGTTCTTC. It yields the protein CSVEASGAYNEQFF.

The chain carries TRBV9 and TRBJ1-2, with D possibly being TRBD1 (6 bases). In germline, CDR1 is SGDLS, CDR2 YYNGEE. V was pared by 0 bases and J by 5 bases, with 17 bases between. This CDR3 spans 16 amino acids. The CDR3 reads CASSVATGGGRYGYTF. DNA of the CDR3: TGTGCCAGCAGCGTAGCGACCGGAGGGGGGCGATATGGCTACACCTTC.

J is TRBJ2-4 and V is TRBV7-2; 10 nucleotides match TRBD2. Looked up from germline, CDR1 is SGHTA and CDR2 is FQGNSA. The CDR3 spans 17 residues. Trimming at V came to 1 base and at J to 9 bases, leaving 12 bases not matched to a gene. CDR3 residues: CASSLGGSGRAGSIQYF. The CDR3 DNA follows: TGTGCCAGCAGCTTAGGGGGCAGCGGGAGGGCCGGAAGCATTCAGTACTTC.

V and J are TRBV27 and TRBJ2-3; maybe TRBD1 (6 bases). This CDR3 contains 15 residues. Germline assignment: CDR1 MNHEY and CDR2 SMNVEV (reference sequence). Trimming pared 2 bases from V and 4 bases from J, leaving 13 bases between. CDR3 sequence (DNA): TGTGCCAGCAGTTTAGGGGGCAGGGGTGCAGATACGCAGTATTTT. Translated, it gives CASSLGGRGADTQYF.

The chain joins TRBV7-2 to TRBJ1-1; D unresolved. CDR1 is SGHTA, CDR2 FQGNSA, per germline. Trimming took 2 bases from V and 0 from J, leaving 4 bases between them. CDR3 length equals 13 residues. CDR3 in DNA: TGTGCCAGCAGCTTACCCCTGAACACTGAAGCTTTCTTT. Translating gives CASSLPLNTEAFF.

This clone appeared a single time. V and J are TRBV10-1 and TRBJ2-3, with unresolved D. Trimming shortened V by 8 bases and J by 4 bases, and 16 bases separated the two germline ends. The CDR3 contains 14 residues. Germline V gives CDR1 WNHNN, CDR2 SYGVQD (reference sequence). This CDR3 reads CASSRYSRPDTQYF. CDR3 bases: TGCGCCAGCTCCCGGTACAGCCGCCCAGATACGCAGTATTTT.

Details on this clone: Distinct nucleotide sequences in the sample also encode this CDR3. V is TRBV28 and J is TRBJ2-1; TRBD2 agrees at 9 bases. From germline, CDR1 is MDHEN and CDR2 SYDVKM. Trimming cost V 5 bases and J 0 bases; bases outside gene matches: 5. The CDR3 loop spans 16 amino acids. CDR3 region: CASSPHSGSSYNEQFF. CDR3 bases: TGTGCCAGCAGTCCCCATAGCGGGAGCTCCTACAATGAGCAGTTCTTC.

The chain combines TRBV5-1 with TRBJ1-2; possible D gene TRBD1, 6 bases. V lost 4 bases and J 6 bases, leaving 13 bases between the germline ends. Germline V gives CDR1 SGHRS, CDR2 YFSETQ. The CDR3 spans 13 residues. The CDR3 is CASSGQPLDGYTF. The DNA for the CDR3 is TGCGCCAGCAGCGGACAGCCGTTAGATGGCTACACCTTC.

This CDR3 is CAIEDSLGNTIYF. CDR3 nucleotides: TGTGCCATCGAAGACAGTCTGGGAAACACCATATATTTT. This chain connects TRBV28 to TRBJ1-3; possible D gene TRBD1, 5 bases. Per germline, CDR1 MDHEN and CDR2 SYDVKM. The CDR3 extends over 13 amino acids. Trimming took 10 bases from V and 4 from J, leaving 14 bases between them.

This clone has just one count. The V call is TRBV10-1, the J call TRBJ2-7; TRBD2 agrees at 9 bases. The V gene's germline CDR1 is WNHNN and CDR2 SYGVQD (reference sequence). Trimming took 3 bases from V and 3 from J; bases not matched to a gene: 6. The CDR3 extends over 15 amino acids. The CDR3 loop is CASSDGLAGIYEQYF. CDR3 bases: TGCGCCAGCAGTGATGGGCTAGCGGGAATCTACGAGCAGTACTTC.

The J gene is TRBJ1-1, the V gene TRBV18; D unclear. Germline lookup yields CDR1 KGHSH and CDR2 LQKENI. The CDR3 runs to 14 residues. V was clipped by 6 bases and J by 1 base, with 12 bases between them. The CDR3 DNA reads as TGTGCCAGCTCTCATAAAGACGGGAACACTGAAGCTTTCTTT. It encodes CASSHKDGNTEAFF.

This clone has a single count. J is TRBJ2-1 and V is TRBV9; D not resolved. Looked up from germline, CDR1 is SGDLS and CDR2 is YYNGEE. V shed 0 bases and J shed 11 bases, with 12 bases lying between them. The CDR3 has 13 residues. The CDR3 spells CASSVEANRKQFF. As DNA, the CDR3 is TGTGCCAGCAGCGTAGAGGCCAACCGAAAGCAGTTCTTC.

The V call is TRBV4-1, the J call TRBJ2-3; D not certain. Germline V gene lookup returns CDR1 MGHRA and CDR2 YSYEKL. This CDR3 is built from 18 residues. V dropped 4 bases and J dropped 0 bases, with 20 bases sitting between them. The CDR3 loop reads CASSPSYGPGGSTDTQYF. CDR3 bases: TGCGCCAGCAGCCCCAGTTATGGACCTGGCGGAAGCACAGATACGCAGTATTTT.

The chain is built from TRBV16 and TRBJ1-5; D is perhaps TRBD1 (6 bases). This CDR3 is built from 13 residues. With 5 bases removed from V and 1 base from J, the gap between germline ends came to 6 bases. From germline, CDR1 is KGHSY and CDR2 FQNENV. The CDR3 region has the DNA TGTGCCAGCAGCGGACAGAGCAATCAGCCCCAGCATTTT. Translating it yields CASSGQSNQPQHF.

V usage is TRBV7-9 and J usage is TRBJ2-7; 8 bases match TRBD1. CDR3 length equals 16 residues. V gave up 3 bases and J gave up 5 bases; unmatched junction bases: 12. CDR1 SEHNR and CDR2 FQNEAQ come from the germline V gene (reference sequence). Here the CDR3 DNA reads TGTGCCAGCAGCTTCGCTCCCGGGACAGGCCAACACGAGCAGTACTTC. This sequence encodes CASSFAPGTGQHEQYF.

This chain joins TRBV5-6 and TRBJ2-1; 10 bases align to TRBD1. CDR3 length: 12 amino acids. Losses at the gene ends were 4 bases for V and 14 bases for J; bases not matched to a gene: 6. Germline CDR1 SGHDT, CDR2 YYEEEE. CDR3 nucleotide sequence: TGTGCCAGCAGCCTCGACAGGGGGCGAGAGTTCTTC. Translated: CASSLDRGREFF.

The rearrangement joins TRBV7-9 to TRBJ2-3; 15 nucleotides align to TRBD2. Germline lookup yields CDR1 SEHNR and CDR2 FQNEAQ (reference sequence). V was clipped by 0 bases and J by 3 bases; unmatched bases: 7. The CDR3 covers 19 residues. CDR3 in amino acids: CASSLALRTSGRGTDTQYF. The CDR3 region has the DNA TGTGCCAGCAGCTTAGCGCTCCGGACTAGCGGGAGGGGGACAGATACGCAGTATTTT.

The genes are TRBV28 and TRBJ2-5; 7 nucleotides match TRBD2. Germline lookup yields CDR1 MDHEN and CDR2 SYDVKM. V lost 6 bases, J lost 5 bases, and 9 bases stayed unmatched. CDR3 length: 14 amino acids. Here the CDR3 DNA reads TGTGCCAGCAGCCCGGGACTACTTTGGGAGACCCAGTACTTC. It translates to CASSPGLLWETQYF.

This sequence joins TRBV7-2 and TRBJ2-6; tentatively, D is TRBD1 or TRBD2 (5 bases each). The CDR3 covers 18 residues. From germline, CDR1 is SGHTA and CDR2 FQGNSA. V gave up 6 bases and J gave up 0 bases, with 18 bases separating them. As DNA, the CDR3 is TGTGCCAGCAGTCCCCCTGTGGGGGTCTACTCTGGGGCCAACGTCCTGACTTTC. As protein: CASSPPVGVYSGANVLTF.

This chain links TRBV19 with TRBJ2-1; 8 bases fit TRBD2. Looked up from germline, CDR1 is LNHDA and CDR2 is SQIVND (reference sequence). The trim removed 6 bases at V and 2 bases at J, leaving 9 bases unmatched. This CDR3 comprises 16 residues. The CDR3 DNA sequence: TGTGCCAGTAGAGGTCTAGCGGGTTCTGCCTACAATGAGCAGTTCTTC. It is translated as CASRGLAGSAYNEQFF.

Concerning this clone itself: A junction end diverges from the germline sequence, so it may reflect a read error. The V and J genes are TRBV7-7 and TRBJ2-1, with 10 nucleotides matching TRBD2. The CDR3 spans 19 residues. Germline V lookup: CDR1 SSHAT, CDR2 FNYEAQ (reference sequence). CDR3 nucleotide sequence: TGTGCTAGCAGCTTAGGGTGGCTAGCGGGAGATATTTCGAAGAGTGAGCAGTTCTTC. It is translated as CASSLGWLAGDISKSEQFF. The whole variable domain, filled in from reference TRBV7-7 and TRBJ2-1, reads GAGVSQSPRYKVTKRGQDVTLRCDPISSHATLYWYQQALGQGPEFLTYFNYEAQPDKSGLPSDRFSAERPEGSISTLTIQRTEQRDSAMYRCASSLGWLAGDISKSEQFFGPGTRLTVL.

This clone was seen a single time. The rearrangement joins TRBV9 to TRBJ2-7; perhaps TRBD1 as D (6 bases). Trimming shortened V by 7 bases and J by 3 bases, and 14 bases separated the two germline ends. Germline assignment: CDR1 SGDLS and CDR2 YYNGEE. This CDR3 is built from 13 residues. The chain's CDR3 is CASGPGQDYEQYF. The DNA for the CDR3 is TGTGCCAGCGGCCCGGGACAAGACTACGAGCAGTACTTC.

The chain combines TRBV7-8 with TRBJ2-1; 7 bases are shared with TRBD2. The germline V gene has CDR1 SGHVS and CDR2 FQNEAQ. This CDR3 comprises 15 residues. V was pared by 7 bases and J by 6 bases, with 12 bases of the junction left unmatched. Here the CDR3 reads CASIPKRDPFNEQFF. The CDR3, as DNA: TGTGCCAGCATCCCTAAGCGGGACCCTTTCAATGAGCAGTTCTTC.

This clone was seen only a few times. This chain connects TRBV7-3 to TRBJ2-5; D ambiguous. From germline, CDR1 is SGHTA and CDR2 FQGTGA. V was pared by 5 bases and J by 1 base, with 8 bases between. This CDR3 is 13 amino acids long. The CDR3 loop reads CASSRSPQETQYF. The DNA of the CDR3 is TGTGCCAGCAGCCGAAGTCCCCAAGAGACCCAGTACTTC.

This chain links TRBV15 with TRBJ1-2; the D gene is possibly TRBD1 (5 bases). This CDR3 has 17 amino acids. V was shortened by 4 bases and J by 0 bases, with 18 bases between the two germline ends. From germline, CDR1 is LNHNV and CDR2 YYDKDF (reference sequence). This chain's CDR3 is CATSIEPGPNTNYGYTF. The CDR3 DNA follows: TGTGCCACCAGCATCGAGCCGGGACCCAATACTAACTATGGCTACACCTTC.

The chain links TRBV5-8 to TRBJ2-6; TRBD1 matches at 9 bases. The V gene end was trimmed by 6 bases and the J gene end by 0 bases; junction bases not matched to a gene: 13. Germline V gene sequence: CDR1 SGHTS, CDR2 YDEGEE. The CDR3 consists of 19 residues. The CDR3 DNA reads TGTGCCAGCACCGAGACAGGGGGTTTTTCAAGCTCTGGGGCCAACGTCCTGACTTTC. Its protein product is CASTETGGFSSSGANVLTF.

The V call is TRBV6-1, the J call TRBJ2-5; D is unresolved. This CDR3 comprises 13 residues. V lost 7 bases, J lost 4 bases, and 13 bases lay in between. Germline V lookup: CDR1 MNHNS, CDR2 SASEGT. CDR3 DNA: TGTGCCAGCAACGCTGCGAACCGAGAGACCCAGTACTTC. This sequence encodes CASNAANRETQYF.